Below are 30 T cell receptor beta chains sequenced from a single sample in a study of cytomegalovirus exposure and HLA in healthy donors. The PCR used 60 Vbeta and 13 Jbeta primers. Generated by immunoSEQ multiplex PCR, the TCRdb table keeps only in-frame clones and is missing some. This sample has roughly 190,000 clones, with about 89% found just once. The sample consisted of PBMCs. The receptor source for this set is a man aged 25-45 years in good health and CMV-seronegative.

The chain links TRBV7-8 to TRBJ2-5, with D perhaps matching TRBD1 (6 bases). V lost 3 bases to trimming and J lost 5 bases, with 7 bases between them. CDR1 SGHVS and CDR2 FQNEAQ come from the germline V gene. The CDR3 consists of 12 residues. This CDR3 is CASSFQGETQYF. Here the CDR3 DNA reads TGTGCCAGCAGCTTTCAGGGGGAGACCCAGTACTTC. The complete variable domain, with remaining parts taken from reference TRBV7-8 and TRBJ2-5, reads GAGVSQSPRYKVAKRGQDVALRCDPISGHVSLFWYQQALGQGPEFLTYFQNEAQLDKSGLPSDRFFAERPEGSVSTLKIQRTQQEDSAVYLCASSFQGETQYFGPGTRLLVL.

With respect to this clone: Other DNA sequences within the sample encode an identical CDR3. The gene calls are TRBV7-6 and TRBJ2-7; 11 positions match TRBD2. Germline lookup yields CDR1 SGHVS and CDR2 FNYEAQ. The CDR3 is 16 amino acids. Trimming removed 5 bases from V and 6 bases from J; junction bases left unmatched: 12. CDR3 DNA: TGTGCCAGCAGCCCGCGGGGACTAGCGGACTCGGGCGAGCAGTACTTC. Its protein product is CASSPRGLADSGEQYF.

The chain recombines TRBV2 with TRBJ1-5; D may be TRBD1 (6 bases). The CDR3 has 14 residues. From germline, CDR1 is SNHLY and CDR2 FYNNEI. Trimming shortened V by 2 bases and J by 3 bases, and 8 bases separated the two germline ends. The CDR3 nucleotides are TGTGCCAGCAGTGAACAGGGGATCAATCAGCCCCAGCATTTT. It encodes CASSEQGINQPQHF. Full variable domain (missing parts from reference TRBV2 and TRBJ1-5): EPEVTQTPSHQVTQMGQEVILRCVPISNHLYFYWYRQILGQKVEFLVSFYNNEISEKSEIFDDQFSVERPDGSNFTLKIRSTKLEDSAMYFCASSEQGINQPQHFGDGTRLSIL.

This chain connects TRBV5-4 to TRBJ2-3, with D possibly matching TRBD1 (5 bases). CDR1 and CDR2 (germline): SGHNT, YYREEE (reference sequence). Deletions cut 0 bases from V and 5 bases from J, with 16 bases between. The CDR3 covers 16 residues. The CDR3 DNA reads as TGTGCCAGCAGCTTGGAGGTTGTGGGGCTTCAAGATACGCAGTATTTT. It is translated as CASSLEVVGLQDTQYF.

CDR3 nucleotides: TGTGCCAGCAGACCCTGGACAGGGAGGATGAACACTGAAGCTTTCTTT. Translation gives CASRPWTGRMNTEAFF. The chain recombines TRBV28 with TRBJ1-1, with 8 positions matching TRBD1. Per the germline V gene, CDR1 is MDHEN and CDR2 is SYDVKM. CDR3 size: 16 residues. Losses at the gene ends were 6 bases for V and 0 bases for J; bases not matched to a gene: 9.

This chain's CDR3 is CASSLAGTGGGQPQHF. In DNA form, the CDR3 reads TGTGCCAGCAGCTTAGCCGGGACAGGGGGAGGGCAGCCCCAGCATTTT. The chain has TRBV7-2 and TRBJ1-5; 11 nucleotides match TRBD1. The ends lost 0 bases at V and 7 bases at J; junction bases unmatched: 5. Germline V gives CDR1 SGHTA, CDR2 FQGNSA. The length of the CDR3 is 16 residues.

The J gene is TRBJ1-2, the V gene TRBV27; D gene uncertain. Germline V CDR1 and CDR2: MNHEY, SMNVEV (reference sequence). The CDR3 runs 13 residues. V lost 8 bases and J lost 4, with 14 bases in between. The CDR3 protein is CASGPRVAYGYTF. The CDR3 DNA sequence: TGTGCCAGCGGCCCACGGGTGGCCTATGGCTACACCTTC.

This clone turned up a few times. V usage is TRBV18 and J usage is TRBJ2-1; D might be TRBD1 (6 bases). V gave up 3 bases and J gave up 0 bases, with 12 bases separating them. The CDR3 is 16 residues long. From germline, CDR1 is KGHSH and CDR2 LQKENI. CDR3: CASSPYGTSSYNEQFF. The CDR3 DNA reads TGTGCCAGCTCACCGTACGGGACAAGCTCCTACAATGAGCAGTTCTTC.

The V gene is TRBV5-4, the J gene TRBJ1-4; 7 bases match TRBD1. After removal of 6 bases from V and 4 bases from J, the junction contained 9 bases not matched to a gene. Germline assignment: CDR1 SGHNT and CDR2 YYREEE (reference sequence). This CDR3 is 15 amino acids long. As DNA, the CDR3 is TGTGCCAGCACCAAACAAGGACAGGATAATGAAAAACTGTTTTTT. Translated, it gives CASTKQGQDNEKLFF.

The V gene is TRBV19, the J gene TRBJ1-1; no clear D gene. Germline loops: CDR1 LNHDA, CDR2 SQIVND (reference sequence). Trimming pared 1 base from V and 1 base from J, leaving 4 bases between. The CDR3 is 13 amino acids. The CDR3, as DNA: TGTGCCAGTAGTATAGTTAGGAACACTGAAGCTTTCTTT. Amino acids: CASSIVRNTEAFF.

The chain uses TRBV5-4 and TRBJ1-2; no clear D gene. V lost 3 bases and J 5 bases, leaving 14 bases between the germline ends. CDR1 is SGHNT, CDR2 YYREEE, per germline (reference sequence). The CDR3 runs to 14 residues. DNA of the CDR3: TGTGCCAGCAGCTACCAGGATCGGGAGTATGGCTACACCTTC. It translates to CASSYQDREYGYTF. Complete variable domain (other parts from reference TRBV5-4 and TRBJ1-2): ETGVTQSPTHLIKTRGQQVTLRCSSQSGHNTVSWYQQALGQGPQFIFQYYREEENGRGNFPPRFSGLQFPNYSSELNVNALELDDSALYLCASSYQDREYGYTFGSGTRLTVV.

The genes are TRBV28 and TRBJ1-2; 8 bases match TRBD1. The length of the CDR3 is 17 residues. J gave up 8 bases and V 6 bases, and 20 bases lay outside the gene matches. Germline V gene sequence: CDR1 MDHEN, CDR2 SYDVKM. As DNA, the CDR3 is TGTGCCAGCAGCCTAGACATGACAGGGGTCTCAATGGGGGGCTACACCTTC. This translates into CASSLDMTGVSMGGYTF.

This chain links TRBV13 with TRBJ1-4, with D tentatively TRBD1 (6 bases). CDR1 is PRHDT and CDR2 is FYEKMQ in the germline V gene (reference sequence). The V end was cut by 4 bases, the J end by 3 bases, with 9 bases between. The CDR3 contains 14 residues. The chain's CDR3 is CASSSDRANEKLFF. CDR3 DNA sequence: TGTGCCAGCAGCTCGGACAGAGCTAATGAAAAACTGTTTTTT.

The rearrangement joins TRBV18 to TRBJ2-7, with a possible D match to TRBD1 (5 bases). The CDR3 totals 13 residues. Germline loops: CDR1 KGHSH, CDR2 LQKENI. Trimming removed 3 bases at V and 2 bases at J, with 8 bases between. Here the CDR3 DNA reads TGTGCCAGCTCACCGAGACAGCCCTACGAGCAGTACTTC. Amino acid sequence: CASSPRQPYEQYF.

The CDR3 bases are TGCGCCAGCAGCGTGTACACCCCGGGGGGCGGCGAGCAGTACTTC. Its protein product is CASSVYTPGGGEQYF. This chain connects TRBV5-1 to TRBJ2-7; a weak D match, TRBD2 (7 bases). Trimming removed 4 bases from V and 6 bases from J, with 20 bases in between. This CDR3 has 15 residues. Germline CDR1 reads SGHRS; CDR2 reads YFSETQ.

V is TRBV19 and J is TRBJ1-4, with TRBD1 identical over 7 bases. The CDR3 contains 16 residues. After removal of 4 bases from V and 7 bases from J, the junction contained 12 bases not matched to a gene. The germline V gene encodes CDR1 LNHDA and CDR2 SQIVND (reference sequence). The CDR3 sequence: CASSRGTALGGEKLFF. The CDR3 DNA is TGTGCCAGTAGTAGAGGGACAGCCCTTGGGGGTGAAAAACTGTTTTTT.

The chain is built from TRBV5-1 and TRBJ1-4; tentative D call: TRBD1 (5 bases). Looked up from germline, CDR1 is SGHRS and CDR2 is YFSETQ. V lost 4 bases and J 8 bases, leaving 15 bases between the germline ends. CDR3 length: 14 residues. CDR3 amino acids: CASSGGTPEEKLFF. The CDR3 coding sequence is TGCGCCAGCAGCGGCGGGACGCCGGAGGAAAAACTGTTTTTT.

The chain employs TRBV4-1 and TRBJ1-6; D gene ambiguous. CDR1 and CDR2 (germline): MGHRA, YSYEKL. This CDR3 comprises 13 residues. V shed 1 base and J shed 14 bases, with 12 bases lying between them. CDR3 DNA: TGCGCCAGCAGCCAAGTTTCCCGGGAGGCCCTCCACTTT. This codes for CASSQVSREALHF.

The rearrangement links TRBV5-1 to TRBJ2-7, with 8 bases matching TRBD1. Germline V gene data show CDR1 as SGHRS and CDR2 as YFSETQ. V lost 4 bases to trimming and J lost 2 bases; unmatched junction nucleotides: 8. CDR3 length: 15 amino acids. The CDR3 protein is CASSPALTGAYEQYF. The CDR3 nucleotides read TGCGCCAGCAGCCCCGCTTTGACAGGGGCCTACGAGCAGTACTTC.

A single count supports this clone. The chain is built from TRBV4-3 and TRBJ1-6; maybe TRBD1 (6 bases). CDR1 LGHNA and CDR2 YSLEER come from the germline V gene. V lost 2 bases and J 6 bases, leaving 14 bases between the germline ends. The CDR3 consists of 16 residues. The CDR3 region has the DNA TGCGCCAGCAGCCAACTTAGGGGGACACTTAATTCACCCCTCCACTTT. Translating gives CASSQLRGTLNSPLHF.

The table lists this clone with a count of one. The rearrangement links TRBV6-5 to TRBJ1-1; the D is unclear. V dropped 2 bases and J dropped 10 bases, with 17 bases sitting between them. CDR1 is MNHEY, CDR2 SVGAGI, per germline. The CDR3 covers 14 residues. Written as DNA, the CDR3 is TGTGCCAGCAGTTACCGAAACACGCCCGAACGAGCTTTCTTT. It codes for CASSYRNTPERAFF.

V gene TRBV4-3 combines with J gene TRBJ1-3; D not resolved. CDR1 is LGHNA and CDR2 is YSLEER in the germline V gene. This CDR3 spans 16 amino acids. Trimming pared 2 bases from V and 4 bases from J, leaving 15 bases between. In DNA form, the CDR3 reads TGCGCCAGCAGCCAAACCATTTCAGGTCAAGGAAACACCATATATTTT. Its protein product is CASSQTISGQGNTIYF.

The chain joins TRBV7-6 to TRBJ2-1; TRBD1 matches 9 bases. This CDR3 comprises 13 residues. Germline V gene sequence: CDR1 SGHVS, CDR2 FNYEAQ. J lost 8 bases, V lost 4 bases, and 3 bases had no gene match. The CDR3 reads CASSSDRGHEQFF. Written as DNA, the CDR3 is TGTGCCAGCAGCTCGGACAGGGGCCATGAGCAGTTCTTC.

The chain recombines TRBV6-1 with TRBJ1-5, with 7 bases identical to TRBD1. The CDR3 totals 18 residues. CDR1 MNHNS and CDR2 SASEGT come from the germline V gene. V dropped 0 bases and J dropped 6; count of bases not matched to a gene: 14. Written as DNA, the CDR3 is TGTGCCAGCAGTGAAGCTCCAGCACAGGGGATAGGCAGTCAGCCCCAGCATTTT. Protein product: CASSEAPAQGIGSQPQHF.

J is TRBJ1-1 and V is TRBV30; D is unresolved. The germline V gene encodes CDR1 GTSNPN and CDR2 SVGIG (reference sequence). The CDR3 extends over 12 amino acids. The V end lost 7 bases, the J end lost 1 base, and 10 bases lay between the germline ends. The CDR3 loop reads CASHPGNTEAFF. DNA of the CDR3: TGTGCCTCCCACCCGGGGAACACTGAAGCTTTCTTT.

The chain combines TRBV15 with TRBJ1-4; TRBD1 matches 8 bases. CDR3 size: 18 residues. The J segment lost 6 bases and the V segment lost 4 bases, leaving 16 bases of the junction unmatched. Germline V gene sequence: CDR1 LNHNV, CDR2 YYDKDF (reference sequence). CDR3 nucleotides: TGTGCCACCAGCATAACTAAAATAATATCGACAGGGGATGAAAAACTGTTTTTT. This sequence encodes CATSITKIISTGDEKLFF.

This clone was picked up one time. This chain joins TRBV2 and TRBJ1-2; 7 bases fit TRBD1. The trim removed 8 bases at V and 5 bases at J, leaving 8 bases unmatched. In germline, CDR1 is SNHLY, CDR2 FYNNEI. The CDR3 is 13 amino acids. This chain's CDR3 is CASCGTDRYGYTF. The CDR3 DNA sequence: TGTGCCAGCTGTGGGACAGACCGGTATGGCTACACCTTC.

V and J are TRBV28 and TRBJ1-2; 8 bases match TRBD1. The CDR3 sequence is 17 residues long. V gave up 7 bases and J gave up 9 bases; unmatched junction bases: 22. Per germline, CDR1 MDHEN and CDR2 SYDVKM. The CDR3 sequence is CASTPLTPGGGYPSYTF. CDR3 DNA sequence: TGTGCCAGCACGCCTCTCACTCCAGGGGGCGGGTATCCGAGCTACACCTTC.

The chain is built from TRBV5-1 and TRBJ2-5, with 10 bases fitting TRBD1. Germline values: CDR1 SGHRS, CDR2 YFSETQ. This CDR3 has 14 residues. V lost 4 bases and J lost 3; bases outside the gene matches: 3. The chain's CDR3 is CASSRGTGEETQYF. The CDR3 DNA reads TGCGCCAGCAGCCGCGGGACAGGGGAAGAGACCCAGTACTTC.

The rearrangement links TRBV4-1 to TRBJ2-7, with 7 bases identical to TRBD2. The CDR3 consists of 15 residues. Germline assignment: CDR1 MGHRA and CDR2 YSYEKL. V lost 1 base, J lost 4 bases, and 7 bases stayed unmatched. The CDR3 coding sequence is TGCGCCAGCAGCCAAGGGACTAGTTGGACGTACGAGCAGTACTTC. Its translation is CASSQGTSWTYEQYF.